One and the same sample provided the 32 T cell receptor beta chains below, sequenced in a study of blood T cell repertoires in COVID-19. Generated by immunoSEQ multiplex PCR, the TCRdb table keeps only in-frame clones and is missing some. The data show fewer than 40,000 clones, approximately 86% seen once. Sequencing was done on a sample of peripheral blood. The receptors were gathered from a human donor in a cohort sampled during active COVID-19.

CDR3 sequence: CAWKKGEGGIYGYTF. CDR3 DNA: TGTGCCTGGAAAAAAGGGGAGGGGGGTATCTATGGCTACACCTTC. V is TRBV30 and J is TRBJ1-2, with a weak D call TRBD1 (6 bases). V was shortened by 4 bases and J by 4 bases, with 19 bases between the two germline ends. CDR1 is GTSNPN, CDR2 SVGIG, per germline (reference sequence). The CDR3 is made up of 15 amino acids.

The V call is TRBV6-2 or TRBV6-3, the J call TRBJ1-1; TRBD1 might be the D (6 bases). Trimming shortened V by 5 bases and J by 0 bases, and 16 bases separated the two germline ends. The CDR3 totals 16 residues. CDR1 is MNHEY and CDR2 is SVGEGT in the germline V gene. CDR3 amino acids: CASSDTGIPMNTEAFF. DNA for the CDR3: TGTGCCAGCAGTGATACAGGGATACCCATGAACACTGAAGCTTTCTTT.

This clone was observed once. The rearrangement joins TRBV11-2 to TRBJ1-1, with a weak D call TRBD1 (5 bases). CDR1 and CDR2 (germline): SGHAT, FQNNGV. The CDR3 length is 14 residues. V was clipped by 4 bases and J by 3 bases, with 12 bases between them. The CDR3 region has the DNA TGTGCCAGCAGCTCCCAGGGCAGCTACACTGAAGCTTTCTTT. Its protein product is CASSSQGSYTEAFF.

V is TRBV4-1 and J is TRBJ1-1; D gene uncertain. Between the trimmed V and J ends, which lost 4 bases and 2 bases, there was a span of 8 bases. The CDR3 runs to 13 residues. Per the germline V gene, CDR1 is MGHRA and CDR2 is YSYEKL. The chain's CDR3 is CASSPRSNTEAFF. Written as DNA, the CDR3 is TGCGCCAGCAGCCCCCGCAGTAACACTGAAGCTTTCTTT.

DNA for the CDR3: TGCGCCAGCAGCCACGAAGGACAGGGGGCTGACTTCTATAGCAATCAGCCCCAGCATTTT. Protein product: CASSHEGQGADFYSNQPQHF. The chain couples TRBV4-3 to TRBJ1-5, with 11 bases fitting TRBD1. The ends lost 3 bases at V and 0 bases at J; junction bases unmatched: 13. The CDR3 contains 20 residues. Germline CDR1 reads LGHNA; CDR2 reads YSLEER.

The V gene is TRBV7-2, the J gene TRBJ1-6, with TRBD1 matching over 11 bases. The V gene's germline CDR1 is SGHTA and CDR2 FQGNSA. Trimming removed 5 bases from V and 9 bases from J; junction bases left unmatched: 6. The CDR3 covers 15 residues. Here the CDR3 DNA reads TGTGCCAGCAGCCCCCGGACAGGGGGCGGTTCACCCCTCCACTTT. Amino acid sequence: CASSPRTGGGSPLHF.

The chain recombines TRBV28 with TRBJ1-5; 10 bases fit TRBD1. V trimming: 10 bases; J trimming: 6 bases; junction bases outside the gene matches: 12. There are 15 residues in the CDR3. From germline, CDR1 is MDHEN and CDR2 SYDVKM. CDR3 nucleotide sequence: TGTGCCACGAAAACCGGGACAGGGGAGGGTCAGCCCCAGCATTTT. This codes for CATKTGTGEGQPQHF.

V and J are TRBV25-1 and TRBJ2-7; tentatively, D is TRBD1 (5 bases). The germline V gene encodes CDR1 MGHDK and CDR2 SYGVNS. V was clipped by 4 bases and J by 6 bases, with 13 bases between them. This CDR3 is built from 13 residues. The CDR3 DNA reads TGTGCCAGCAGTGGTCAGGGTGTCCGCGAGCAGTACTTC. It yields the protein CASSGQGVREQYF.

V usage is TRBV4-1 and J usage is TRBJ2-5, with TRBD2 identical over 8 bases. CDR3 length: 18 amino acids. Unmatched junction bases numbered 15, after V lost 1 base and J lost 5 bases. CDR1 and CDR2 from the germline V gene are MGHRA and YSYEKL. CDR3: CASSQARIGLAGVETQYF. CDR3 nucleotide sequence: TGCGCCAGCAGCCAAGCCCGAATAGGGCTAGCGGGTGTGGAGACCCAGTACTTC.

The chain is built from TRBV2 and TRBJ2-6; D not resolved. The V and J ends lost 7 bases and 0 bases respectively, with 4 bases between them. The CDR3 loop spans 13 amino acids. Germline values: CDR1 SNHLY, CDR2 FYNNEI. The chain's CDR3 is CASIYSGANVLTF. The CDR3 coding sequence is TGTGCCAGCATTTACTCTGGGGCCAACGTCCTGACTTTC.

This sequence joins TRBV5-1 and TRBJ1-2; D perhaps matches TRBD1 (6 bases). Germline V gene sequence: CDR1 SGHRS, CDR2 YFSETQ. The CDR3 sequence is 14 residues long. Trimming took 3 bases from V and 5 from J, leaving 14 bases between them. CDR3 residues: CASSWEQGRYGYTF. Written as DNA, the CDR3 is TGCGCCAGCAGCTGGGAACAGGGAAGGTATGGCTACACCTTC.

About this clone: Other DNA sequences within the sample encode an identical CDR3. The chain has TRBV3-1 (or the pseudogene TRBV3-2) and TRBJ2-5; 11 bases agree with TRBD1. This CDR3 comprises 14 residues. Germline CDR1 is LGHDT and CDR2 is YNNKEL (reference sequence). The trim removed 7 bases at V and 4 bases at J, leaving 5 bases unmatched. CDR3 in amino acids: CASTRTGGGETQYF. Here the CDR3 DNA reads TGTGCCAGCACCAGGACAGGGGGCGGAGAGACCCAGTACTTC.

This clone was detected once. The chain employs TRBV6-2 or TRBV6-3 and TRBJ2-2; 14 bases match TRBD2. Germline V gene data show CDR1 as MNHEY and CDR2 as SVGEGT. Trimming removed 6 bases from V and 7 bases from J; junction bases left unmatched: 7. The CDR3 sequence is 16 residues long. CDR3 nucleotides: TGTGCCAGCAGCCGGAGGACTAGCGGGGGGCACGGGGAGCTGTTTTTT. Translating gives CASSRRTSGGHGELFF.

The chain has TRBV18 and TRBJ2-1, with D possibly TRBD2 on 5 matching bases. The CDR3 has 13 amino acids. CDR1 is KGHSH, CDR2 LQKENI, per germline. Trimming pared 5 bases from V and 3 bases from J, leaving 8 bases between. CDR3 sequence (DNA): TGTGCCAGCTCAAACCGGGACTACAATGAGCAGTTCTTC. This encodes CASSNRDYNEQFF.

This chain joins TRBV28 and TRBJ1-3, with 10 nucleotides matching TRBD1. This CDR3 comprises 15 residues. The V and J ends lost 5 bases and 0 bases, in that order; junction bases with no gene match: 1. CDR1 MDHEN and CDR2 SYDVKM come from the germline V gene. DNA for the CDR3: TGTGCCAGCAGTGGACAGGGGGGCTCTGGAAACACCATATATTTT. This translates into CASSGQGGSGNTIYF.

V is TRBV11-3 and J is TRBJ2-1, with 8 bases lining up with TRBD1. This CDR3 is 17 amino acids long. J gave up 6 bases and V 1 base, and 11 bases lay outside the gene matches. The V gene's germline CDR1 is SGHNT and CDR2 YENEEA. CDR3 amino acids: CASSLGRGLTGGNEQFF. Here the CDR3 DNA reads TGTGCCAGCAGCTTAGGAAGGGGGCTAACAGGGGGCAATGAGCAGTTCTTC. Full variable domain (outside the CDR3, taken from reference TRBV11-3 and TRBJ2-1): EAGVVQSPRYKIIEKKQPVAFWCNPISGHNTLYWYLQNLGQGPELLIRYENEEAVDDSQLPKDRFSAERLKGVDSTLKIQPAELGDSAVYLCASSLGRGLTGGNEQFFGPGTRLTVL.

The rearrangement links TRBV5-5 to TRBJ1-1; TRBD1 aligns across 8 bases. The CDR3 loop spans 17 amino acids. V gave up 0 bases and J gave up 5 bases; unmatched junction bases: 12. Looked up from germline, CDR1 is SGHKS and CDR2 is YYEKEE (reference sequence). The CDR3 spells CASSLVAGGKKATEAFF. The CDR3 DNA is TGTGCCAGCAGCTTGGTTGCAGGGGGCAAAAAAGCGACTGAAGCTTTCTTT.

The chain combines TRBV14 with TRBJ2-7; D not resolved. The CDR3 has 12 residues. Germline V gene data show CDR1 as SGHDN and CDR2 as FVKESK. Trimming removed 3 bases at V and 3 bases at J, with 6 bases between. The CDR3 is CASSQLSYEQYF. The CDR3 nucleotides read TGTGCCAGCAGCCAGCTCAGCTACGAGCAGTACTTC.

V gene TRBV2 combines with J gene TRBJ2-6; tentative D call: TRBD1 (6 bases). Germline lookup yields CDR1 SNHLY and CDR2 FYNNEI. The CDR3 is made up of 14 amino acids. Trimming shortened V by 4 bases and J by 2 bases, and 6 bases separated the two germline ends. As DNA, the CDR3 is TGTGCCAGCAGTGGGACAGCTGGGGCCAACGTCCTGACTTTC. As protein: CASSGTAGANVLTF.

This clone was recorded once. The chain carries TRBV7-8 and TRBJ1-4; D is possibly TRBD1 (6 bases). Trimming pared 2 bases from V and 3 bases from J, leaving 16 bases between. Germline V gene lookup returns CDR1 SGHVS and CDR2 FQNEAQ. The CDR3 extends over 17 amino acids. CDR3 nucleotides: TGTGCCAGCAGCTTAATCGGGGGGCGGGTGGCTAATGAAAAACTGTTTTTT. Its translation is CASSLIGGRVANEKLFF. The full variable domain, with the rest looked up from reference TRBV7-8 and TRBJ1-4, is GAGVSQSPRYKVAKRGQDVALRCDPISGHVSLFWYQQALGQGPEFLTYFQNEAQLDKSGLPSDRFFAERPEGSVSTLKIQRTQQEDSAVYLCASSLIGGRVANEKLFFGSGTQLSVL.

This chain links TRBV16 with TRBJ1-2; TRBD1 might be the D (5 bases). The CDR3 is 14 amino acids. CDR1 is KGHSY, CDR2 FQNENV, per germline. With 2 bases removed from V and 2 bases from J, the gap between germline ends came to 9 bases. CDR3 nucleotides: TGTGCCAGCAGCCAAAATCAGGGAAACTATGGCTACACCTTC. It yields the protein CASSQNQGNYGYTF.

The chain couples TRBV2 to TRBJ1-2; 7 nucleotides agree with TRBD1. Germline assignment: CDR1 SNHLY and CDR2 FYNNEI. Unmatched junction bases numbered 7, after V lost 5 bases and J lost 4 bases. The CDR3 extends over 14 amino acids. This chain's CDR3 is CASSLQDRLYGYTF. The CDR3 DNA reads TGTGCCAGCAGTCTACAGGACAGGCTCTATGGCTACACCTTC.

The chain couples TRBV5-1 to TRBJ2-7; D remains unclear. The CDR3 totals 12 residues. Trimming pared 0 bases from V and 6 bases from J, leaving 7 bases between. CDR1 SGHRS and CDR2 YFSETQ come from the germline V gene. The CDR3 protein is CASSLEWSEQYF. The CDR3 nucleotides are TGCGCCAGCAGCTTGGAATGGAGCGAGCAGTACTTC.

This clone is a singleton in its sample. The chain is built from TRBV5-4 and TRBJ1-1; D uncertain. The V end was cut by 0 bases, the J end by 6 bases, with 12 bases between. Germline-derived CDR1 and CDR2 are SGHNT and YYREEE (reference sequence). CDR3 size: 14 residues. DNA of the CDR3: TGTGCCAGCAGCTTGGGAAATCCTCGCGCTGAAGCTTTCTTT. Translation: CASSLGNPRAEAFF.

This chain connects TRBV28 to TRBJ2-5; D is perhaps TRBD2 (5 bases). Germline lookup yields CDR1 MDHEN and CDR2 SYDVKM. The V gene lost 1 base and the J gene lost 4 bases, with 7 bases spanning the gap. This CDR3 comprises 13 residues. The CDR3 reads CASSLSRVETQYF. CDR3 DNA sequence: TGTGCCAGCAGTTTATCGAGGGTAGAGACCCAGTACTTC.

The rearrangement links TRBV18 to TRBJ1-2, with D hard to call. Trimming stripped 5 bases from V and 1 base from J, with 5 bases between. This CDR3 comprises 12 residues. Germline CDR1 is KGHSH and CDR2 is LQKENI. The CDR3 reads CASSTDNYGYTF. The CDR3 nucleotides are TGTGCCAGCTCAACTGATAACTATGGCTACACCTTC. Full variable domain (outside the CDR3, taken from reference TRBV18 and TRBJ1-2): NAGVMQNPRHLVRRRGQEARLRCSPMKGHSHVYWYRQLPEEGLKFMVYLQKENIIDESGMPKERFSAEFPKEGPSILRIQQVVRGDSAAYFCASSTDNYGYTFGSGTRLTVV.

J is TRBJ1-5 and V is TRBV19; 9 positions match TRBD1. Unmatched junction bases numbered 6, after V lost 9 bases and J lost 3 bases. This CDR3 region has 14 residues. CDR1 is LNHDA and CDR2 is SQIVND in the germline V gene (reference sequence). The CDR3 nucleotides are TGTGCCAGCAAACAGGGGGCCCTCAATCAGCCCCAGCATTTT. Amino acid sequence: CASKQGALNQPQHF.

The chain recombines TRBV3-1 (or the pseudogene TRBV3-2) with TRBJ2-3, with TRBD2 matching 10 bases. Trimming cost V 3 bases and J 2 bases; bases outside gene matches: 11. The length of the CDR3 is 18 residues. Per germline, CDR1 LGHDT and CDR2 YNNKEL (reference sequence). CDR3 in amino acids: CASSHDPPLAGSTDTQYF. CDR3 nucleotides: TGTGCCAGCAGCCATGATCCCCCACTAGCGGGGTCCACAGATACGCAGTATTTT.

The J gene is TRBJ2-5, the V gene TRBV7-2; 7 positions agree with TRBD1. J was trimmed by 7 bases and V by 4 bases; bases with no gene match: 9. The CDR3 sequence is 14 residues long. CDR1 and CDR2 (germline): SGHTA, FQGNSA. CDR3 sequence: CASSSRQGGATQYF. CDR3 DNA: TGTGCCAGCAGCTCCAGACAGGGTGGGGCGACCCAGTACTTC.

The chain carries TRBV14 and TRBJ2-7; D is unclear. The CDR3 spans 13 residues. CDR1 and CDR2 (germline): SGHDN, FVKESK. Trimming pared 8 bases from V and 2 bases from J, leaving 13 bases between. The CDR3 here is CASALHPPYEQYF. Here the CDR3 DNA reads TGTGCCAGCGCGCTGCACCCTCCCTACGAGCAGTACTTC.

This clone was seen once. The chain's CDR3 is CASSLRQGDTQYF. Here the CDR3 DNA reads TGTGCCAGCAGCCTCAGACAGGGGGATACGCAGTATTTT. This chain links TRBV5-8 with TRBJ2-3, with 8 positions matching TRBD1. The J segment lost 6 bases and the V segment lost 4 bases, leaving 4 bases of the junction unmatched. CDR3 length: 13 amino acids. Germline V gives CDR1 SGHTS, CDR2 YDEGEE.

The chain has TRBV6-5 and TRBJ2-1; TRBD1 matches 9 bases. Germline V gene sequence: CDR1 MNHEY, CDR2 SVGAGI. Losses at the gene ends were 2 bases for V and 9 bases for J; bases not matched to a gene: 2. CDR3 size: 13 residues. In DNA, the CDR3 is TGTGCCAGCAGTTACGAACAGGGGGCTGAGCAGTTCTTC. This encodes CASSYEQGAEQFF.